This TCR beta chain was identified in a study of T cell repertoires in cytomegalovirus infection. TCRdb reprocessed the reads via MiXCR and lists one record per CDR3 protein. The sample contains approximately 910,000 distinct CDR3 sequences, 31% of which appear only once. Turning to this clonotype: Its antigen is still unknown.

Trimming cost V 4 bases and J 1 base, with 10 bases left between them. This CDR3 comprises 15 residues. CDR1 SGHVS and CDR2 FNYEAQ come from the germline V gene. This receptor was identified in a human donor in good health (CMV status not recorded). Some clones in this sample may be carry-over from other donors' samples. The chain joins TRBV7-6 to TRBJ2-2; D gene ambiguous. The input for sequencing was cultured CD8+ T cells from PBMCs, taken from culture after CMV antigen stimulation. The CDR3 DNA is TGTGCCAGCAGCTCTCAGATATTGAACACCGGGGAGCTGTTTTTT. As protein: CASSSQILNTGELFF.